This T cell receptor (beta chain) was sequenced for a study of blood T cell repertoires in COVID-19. V lost 3 bases and J lost 5, with 11 bases in between. Germline CDR1 reads SGHTA; CDR2 reads FQGNSA. The CDR3 length is 15 residues. Produced via immunoSEQ multiplex PCR; TCRdb's table is partial and in-frame only. Counted here are approximately 120,000 clones, roughly 76% occurring once; the ten biggest clones make up roughly a tenth. The clonotype comes from a human donor in a cohort sampled during active COVID-19. Input material: peripheral blood. The V call is TRBV7-2, the J call TRBJ1-6; D may be TRBD1 (5 bases). The CDR3 DNA reads TGTGCCAGCAGCTTGGGACTCCAGAATAATTCACCCCTCCACTTT. This translates into CASSLGLQNNSPLHF.